Below, 10 T cell receptor beta chains from the same sample are listed, as sequenced in a study of early T cells in non-severe SARS-CoV-2 infection. TCRdb used MiXCR to reprocess the 5' RACE reads, holding one entry per CDR3 protein. The sample lists 45,000 to 65,000 distinct CDR3 sequences, 9.1% seen once, with 4.2% in the top ten. Sequenced: whole blood. These receptors were taken from an adult who was a healthcare worker with PCR-confirmed SARS-CoV-2 infection or an uninfected control (not recorded which).

The rearrangement links TRBV5-1 to TRBJ1-1, with TRBD1 matching 9 bases. With 4 bases clipped from V and 6 bases from J, the junction kept 4 bases outside the gene matches. The CDR3 sequence is 13 residues long. The germline V gene has CDR1 SGHRS and CDR2 YFSETQ. CDR3 nucleotide sequence: TGCGCCAGCAGCGGGACAGGGTGGGCTGAAGCTTTCTTT. It encodes CASSGTGWAEAFF.

This clonotype was recorded many times. V is TRBV10-3 and J is TRBJ1-1; the match to TRBD1 covers 8 bases. CDR3 length: 15 residues. With 10 bases clipped from V and 6 bases from J, the junction kept 16 bases outside the gene matches. The germline CDR1 and CDR2 sequences are ENHRY and SYGVKD. DNA for the CDR3: TGTGCCACACCCATAAACCGGACAGGGTGGCCTGAAGCTTTCTTT. Amino acids: CATPINRTGWPEAFF.

A single count supports this clonotype. The V gene is TRBV7-9, the J gene TRBJ2-4; D perhaps matches TRBD2 (6 bases). Germline loops: CDR1 SEHNR, CDR2 FQNEAQ (reference sequence). V was shortened by 2 bases and J by 9 bases, with 11 bases between the two germline ends. The CDR3 spans 13 residues. The CDR3 is CASSLSTGGIQYF. DNA for the CDR3: TGTGCCAGCAGCTTATCCACCGGGGGCATTCAGTACTTC.

This clonotype was found many times. The rearrangement links TRBV7-9 to TRBJ2-1; D possibly corresponds to TRBD1 (5 bases). The CDR3 length is 14 residues. Looked up from germline, CDR1 is SEHNR and CDR2 is FQNEAQ (reference sequence). The V end was cut by 8 bases, the J end by 1 base, with 12 bases between. The DNA of the CDR3 is TGTGCCAGCCCAGGGCCTCCATCCTACAATGAGCAGTTCTTC. It translates to CASPGPPSYNEQFF.

This clonotype was seen only a few times. V usage is TRBV20-1 and J usage is TRBJ2-7; weak D call: TRBD2 (6 bases). V lost 3 bases and J 2 bases, leaving 11 bases between the germline ends. Germline V CDR1 and CDR2: DFQATT, SNEGSKA (reference sequence). The CDR3 is made up of 13 amino acids. CDR3 nucleotides: TGCAGTGCTAGCGCCGGGGGAGCCTACGAGCAGTACTTC. Amino acid sequence: CSASAGGAYEQYF.

The chain employs TRBV7-9 and TRBJ1-3; D may be TRBD1 (5 bases). V was shortened by 5 bases and J by 7 bases, with 18 bases between the two germline ends. Germline assignment: CDR1 SEHNR and CDR2 FQNEAQ (reference sequence). The CDR3 runs 15 residues. The CDR3 protein is CASSPSGTSSNTIYF. The DNA of the CDR3 is TGTGCCAGCAGCCCATCAGGGACCTCTTCGAACACCATATATTTT.

This clonotype has at least ten counts. The chain uses TRBV20-1 and TRBJ1-5; D is ambiguous. Germline CDR1 reads DFQATT; CDR2 reads SNEGSKA (reference sequence). Trimming took off 3 bases at V and 1 base at J, with 10 bases between the two ends. The CDR3 consists of 14 residues. DNA of the CDR3: TGCAGTGCTAGTGCGGGAGTGAGCAATCAGCCCCAGCATTTT. Translation gives CSASAGVSNQPQHF.

This clonotype came up a few times. The chain combines TRBV14 with TRBJ1-1; a possible D gene is TRBD1 (5 bases). The length of the CDR3 is 14 residues. Germline values: CDR1 SGHDN, CDR2 FVKESK. V lost 4 bases to trimming and J lost 1 base, with 10 bases between them. The DNA of the CDR3 is TGTGCCAGCAGCCTACAGGCGAAGAACACTGAAGCTTTCTTT. Residues: CASSLQAKNTEAFF.

In this sample, this clonotype turned up many times. This sequence joins TRBV12-3 or TRBV12-4 and TRBJ1-2; D not resolved. The V end was cut by 6 bases, the J end by 3 bases, with 14 bases between. The CDR3 has 14 residues. Written as DNA, the CDR3 is TGTGCCAGCAGGGATTCGGGGAGATACTATGGCTACACCTTC. Protein: CASRDSGRYYGYTF.

This clonotype was detected ten times or more. A read error may produce the germline difference seen at one junction end. The gene calls are TRBV6-5 and TRBJ1-1, with a weak D call TRBD1 (5 bases). There are 14 residues in the CDR3. The germline CDR1 and CDR2 sequences are MNHEY and SVGAGI. CDR3 coding DNA: TGTGCCAGCAGTTACAGGGGTTGGAACCCTGAAGCTTTCTTT. Protein sequence: CASSYRGWNPEAFF.